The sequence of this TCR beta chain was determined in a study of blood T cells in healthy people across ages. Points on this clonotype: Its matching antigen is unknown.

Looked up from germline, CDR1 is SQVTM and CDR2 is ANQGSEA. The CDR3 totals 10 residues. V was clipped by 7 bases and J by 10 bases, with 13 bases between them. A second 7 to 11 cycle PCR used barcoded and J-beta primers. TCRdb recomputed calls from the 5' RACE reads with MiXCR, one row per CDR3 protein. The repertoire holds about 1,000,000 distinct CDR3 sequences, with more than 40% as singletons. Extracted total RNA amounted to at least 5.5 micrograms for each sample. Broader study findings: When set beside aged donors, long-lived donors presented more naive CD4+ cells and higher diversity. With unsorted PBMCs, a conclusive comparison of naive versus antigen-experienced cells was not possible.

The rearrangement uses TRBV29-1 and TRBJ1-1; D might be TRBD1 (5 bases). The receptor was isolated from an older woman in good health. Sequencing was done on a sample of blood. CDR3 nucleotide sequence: TGCAGCGCCGGGGTGGGGGGAGCTTTCTTT. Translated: CSAGVGGAFF.